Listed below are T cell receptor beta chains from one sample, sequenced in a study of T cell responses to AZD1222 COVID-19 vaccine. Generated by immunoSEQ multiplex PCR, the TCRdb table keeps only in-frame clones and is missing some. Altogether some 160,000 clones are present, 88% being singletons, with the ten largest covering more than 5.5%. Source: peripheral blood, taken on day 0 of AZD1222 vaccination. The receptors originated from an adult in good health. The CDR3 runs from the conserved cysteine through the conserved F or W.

CASSLGGAGNTEAFF	TRBV7-2
CASSFLGFNSGANVLTF	TRBV5-5
CASSPQWLADTGELFF	TRBV7-3
CATSDPRDRYNEAFF	TRBV24-1
CASSLLGTYEQYF	TRBV5-5
CASSLEETGEENTIYF	TRBV5-5
CSVVGLAGGEQYF	TRBV29-1
CASVGGDRVGNTIYF	TRBV28
CASSVGTFPGNEQFF	TRBV9
CASRTPGQGNTGELFF	TRBV19
CASTPLGGRGYNEQFF	TRBV28
CASSQDYTMNTEAFF	TRBV3-1/TRBV3-2
CASYTGGFGAEAFF	TRBV30
CASRGTGGGTEAFF	TRBV25-1
CASSIQNRVSPYGYTF	TRBV21-1
CASSLMGSRETQYF	TRBV28
CASSLGQGARNSPLHF	TRBV5-4
CASSQPHLIPSSLSYNEQFF	TRBV3-1/TRBV3-2
CASSTGQPKSNTGELFF	TRBV7-9